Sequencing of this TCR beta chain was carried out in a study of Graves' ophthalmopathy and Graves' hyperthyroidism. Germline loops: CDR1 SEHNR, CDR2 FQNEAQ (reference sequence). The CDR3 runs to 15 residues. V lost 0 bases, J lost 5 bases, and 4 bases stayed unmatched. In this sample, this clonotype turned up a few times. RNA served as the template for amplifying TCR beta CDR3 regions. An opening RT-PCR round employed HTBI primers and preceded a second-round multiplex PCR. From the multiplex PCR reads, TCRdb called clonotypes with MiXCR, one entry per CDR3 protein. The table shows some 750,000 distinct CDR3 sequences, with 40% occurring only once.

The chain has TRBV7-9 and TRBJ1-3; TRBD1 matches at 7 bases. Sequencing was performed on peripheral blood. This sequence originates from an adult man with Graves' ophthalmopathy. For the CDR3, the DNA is TGTGCCAGCAGCTTAGCCGGGACAGAGCGAAACACCATATATTTT. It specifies CASSLAGTERNTIYF.